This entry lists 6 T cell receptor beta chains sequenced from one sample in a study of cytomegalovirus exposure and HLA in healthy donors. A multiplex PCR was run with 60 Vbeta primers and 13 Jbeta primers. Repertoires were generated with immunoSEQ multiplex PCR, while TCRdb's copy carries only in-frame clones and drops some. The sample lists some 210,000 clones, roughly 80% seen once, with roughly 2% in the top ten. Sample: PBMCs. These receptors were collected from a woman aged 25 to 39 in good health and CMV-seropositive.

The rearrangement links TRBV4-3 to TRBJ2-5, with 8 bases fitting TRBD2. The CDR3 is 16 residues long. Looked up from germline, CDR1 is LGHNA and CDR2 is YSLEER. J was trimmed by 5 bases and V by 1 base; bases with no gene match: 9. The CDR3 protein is CASSQVGSGAWETQYF. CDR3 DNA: TGCGCCAGCAGCCAAGTTGGTAGCGGGGCTTGGGAGACCCAGTACTTC.

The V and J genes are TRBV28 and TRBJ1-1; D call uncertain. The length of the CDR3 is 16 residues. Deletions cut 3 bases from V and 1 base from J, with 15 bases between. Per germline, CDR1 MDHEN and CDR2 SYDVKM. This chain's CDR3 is CASSLAETTGNTEAFF. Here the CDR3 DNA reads TGTGCCAGCAGTTTGGCCGAAACGACGGGGAACACTGAAGCTTTCTTT.

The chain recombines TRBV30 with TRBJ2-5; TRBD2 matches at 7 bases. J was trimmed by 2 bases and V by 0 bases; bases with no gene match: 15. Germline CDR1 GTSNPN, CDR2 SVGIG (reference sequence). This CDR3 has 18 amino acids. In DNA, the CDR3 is TGTGCCTGGAGTGTTAAAAGTATCCTTGCGGGAGCACAAGAGACCCAGTACTTC. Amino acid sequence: CAWSVKSILAGAQETQYF.

This CDR3 is CASSFGEHGSGNQPQHF. The CDR3 region has the DNA TGTGCCAGCAGCTTTGGGGAGCATGGATCAGGCAATCAGCCCCAGCATTTT. The rearrangement links TRBV7-6 to TRBJ1-5; D remains ambiguous. The V gene lost 3 bases and the J gene lost 2 bases, with 17 bases spanning the gap. The length of the CDR3 is 17 residues. CDR1 and CDR2 (germline): SGHVS, FNYEAQ.

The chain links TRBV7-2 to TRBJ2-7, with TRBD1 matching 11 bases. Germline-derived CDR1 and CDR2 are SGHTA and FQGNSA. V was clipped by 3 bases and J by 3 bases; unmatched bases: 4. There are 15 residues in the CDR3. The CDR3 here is CASSFRTGGGYEQYF. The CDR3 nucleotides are TGTGCCAGCAGCTTCAGGACAGGGGGCGGCTACGAGCAGTACTTC.

CDR3 region: CASSRRGYGYTF. The CDR3 DNA sequence: TGTGCCAGCAGTCGTCGGGGCTATGGCTACACCTTC. V usage is TRBV7-8 and J usage is TRBJ1-2, with D unresolved. CDR1 is SGHVS, CDR2 FQNEAQ, per germline. The CDR3 sequence is 12 residues long. With 6 bases removed from V and 4 bases from J, the gap between germline ends came to 9 bases.